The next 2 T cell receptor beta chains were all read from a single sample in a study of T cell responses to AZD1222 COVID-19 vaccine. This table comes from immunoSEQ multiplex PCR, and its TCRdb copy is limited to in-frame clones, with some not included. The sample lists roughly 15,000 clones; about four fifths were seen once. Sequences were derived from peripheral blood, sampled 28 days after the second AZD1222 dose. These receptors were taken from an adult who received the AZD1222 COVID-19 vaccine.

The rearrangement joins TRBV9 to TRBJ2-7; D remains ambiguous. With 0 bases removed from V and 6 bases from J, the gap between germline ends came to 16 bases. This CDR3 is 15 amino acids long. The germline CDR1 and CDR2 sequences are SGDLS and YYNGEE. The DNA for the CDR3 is TGTGCCAGCAGCGTAGGAAGCTTAAGTTCCGGCGAGCAGTACTTC. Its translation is CASSVGSLSSGEQYF.

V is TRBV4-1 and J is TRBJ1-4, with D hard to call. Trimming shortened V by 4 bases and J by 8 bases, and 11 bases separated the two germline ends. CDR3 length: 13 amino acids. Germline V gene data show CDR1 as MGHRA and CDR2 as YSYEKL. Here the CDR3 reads CASSLGPDEKLFF. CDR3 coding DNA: TGCGCCAGCAGCCTTGGACCGGACGAAAAACTGTTTTTT.